These 18 T cell receptor beta chains were sequenced from one sample in a study of OX40 agonist ivuxolimab in advanced cancers. Method: immunoSEQ multiplex PCR; TCRdb's copy keeps in-frame clones and lacks some. The sample has around 100,000 clones, about nine tenths seen once. The source was CD4+ or CD8+ T cells sorted from blood, collected in a trial of the OX40 agonist ivuxolimab. The receptors originated from an adult with an advanced solid tumor such as melanoma, head and neck, liver or kidney cancer.

V is TRBV12-5 and J is TRBJ1-4; 9 bases agree with TRBD1. The CDR3 consists of 19 residues. CDR1 is LGHNT, CDR2 FRNRAP, per germline. Germline trimming cut 2 bases from V and 3 bases from J; bases unmatched to any gene: 13. CDR3 DNA sequence: TGTGCTAGTGGTTTGTATCTGGGACAGGGTGCGTCAGCTAATGAAAAACTGTTTTTT. The encoded protein is CASGLYLGQGASANEKLFF.

A few counts support this clone. The chain couples TRBV18 to TRBJ2-7; D may match TRBD1 or TRBD2 (5 bases each). Germline V gives CDR1 KGHSH, CDR2 LQKENI. The CDR3 covers 14 residues. V gave up 3 bases and J gave up 2 bases, with 11 bases separating them. In DNA, the CDR3 is TGTGCCAGCTCACCTCCCGGGACGCCCTACGAGCAGTACTTC. Amino acid sequence: CASSPPGTPYEQYF.

The table lists this clone with a count of one. V is TRBV6-5 and J is TRBJ1-4, with TRBD1 as a possible D gene (5 bases). V lost 5 bases, J lost 2 bases, and 9 bases lay in between. The CDR3 sequence is 14 residues long. Germline V gene data show CDR1 as MNHEY and CDR2 as SVGAGI. The DNA for the CDR3 is TGTGCCAGCAGTGCGACAGCCACTAATGAAAAACTGTTTTTT. Protein sequence: CASSATATNEKLFF.

The chain uses TRBV2 and TRBJ1-2; weak D call: TRBD1 (5 bases). V gave up 7 bases and J gave up 14 bases, with 17 bases separating them. Per germline, CDR1 SNHLY and CDR2 FYNNEI. This CDR3 is built from 11 residues. Here the CDR3 DNA reads TGTGCCAGCACTGAGGGGCAGGGTGAAACCTTC. The encoded protein is CASTEGQGETF.

This clone showed up just once. The chain carries TRBV18 and TRBJ2-5; 10 bases are a match to TRBD1. Unmatched junction bases numbered 1, after V lost 0 bases and J lost 6 bases. CDR1 is KGHSH, CDR2 LQKENI, per germline. The CDR3 extends over 14 amino acids. The CDR3 DNA is TGTGCCAGCTCACCACCGGGACAGGGGAAGACCCAGTACTTC. This gives the protein CASSPPGQGKTQYF. The full variable domain, rest sourced from reference TRBV18 and TRBJ2-5, is NAGVMQNPRHLVRRRGQEARLRCSPMKGHSHVYWYRQLPEEGLKFMVYLQKENIIDESGMPKERFSAEFPKEGPSILRIQQVVRGDSAAYFCASSPPGQGKTQYFGPGTRLLVL.

The chain has TRBV5-1 and TRBJ2-3; D gene ambiguous. The germline gives CDR1 SGHRS, CDR2 YFSETQ. V was shortened by 2 bases and J by 4 bases, with 11 bases between the two germline ends. This CDR3 is 14 amino acids long. CDR3 in DNA: TGCGCCAGCAGCTTTTTCGAGCGATCAGATACGCAGTATTTT. Protein sequence: CASSFFERSDTQYF.

The chain joins TRBV10-1 to TRBJ2-2; D not certain. V shed 6 bases and J shed 4 bases, with 9 bases lying between them. Germline CDR1 reads WNHNN; CDR2 reads SYGVQD (reference sequence). The CDR3 is 13 residues long. This CDR3 reads CASRSSFTGELFF. The CDR3 DNA is TGCGCCAGCAGGTCCAGTTTCACCGGGGAGCTGTTTTTT.

This CDR3 is CASRPQGGKGTEAFF. In DNA form, the CDR3 reads TGTGCCAGCAGGCCACAGGGGGGCAAAGGCACTGAAGCTTTCTTT. This chain connects TRBV6-5 to TRBJ1-1; the match to TRBD1 covers 8 bases. Germline CDR1 is MNHEY and CDR2 is SVGAGI. The CDR3 sequence is 15 residues long. Losses at the gene ends were 6 bases for V and 4 bases for J; bases not matched to a gene: 10.

V usage is TRBV6-1 and J usage is TRBJ2-1, with D perhaps matching TRBD1 or TRBD2 (5 bases each). This CDR3 is built from 18 residues. Trimming shortened V by 4 bases and J by 0 bases, and 19 bases separated the two germline ends. Germline V gene data show CDR1 as MNHNS and CDR2 as SASEGT. CDR3 residues: CASSALGDLRSSYNEQFF. CDR3 sequence (DNA): TGTGCCAGCAGTGCTTTGGGGGACCTCCGGAGCTCCTACAATGAGCAGTTCTTC.

This clone was seen at least ten times. This chain uses TRBV7-9 with TRBJ1-3, with D possibly being TRBD1 (5 bases). Germline values: CDR1 SEHNR, CDR2 FQNEAQ (reference sequence). CDR3 size: 16 residues. The V end was cut by 5 bases, the J end by 1 base, with 15 bases between. The CDR3 loop reads CASSTSRQLSGNTIYF. CDR3 DNA: TGTGCCAGCAGCACATCTCGACAGTTATCTGGAAACACCATATATTTT.

The chain has TRBV9 and TRBJ1-2; a weak D match, TRBD1 (6 bases). The CDR3 is 13 amino acids. The germline V and J ends were trimmed by 6 bases and 4 bases, with 13 bases remaining between them. Germline loops: CDR1 SGDLS, CDR2 YYNGEE. The CDR3 nucleotides read TGTGCCAGCACCAGGCTAGGGGGCTATGGCTACACCTTC. Its protein is CASTRLGGYGYTF.

The CDR3 region is CASSPRIWAWVAAVGWYGWEPQHF. CDR3 DNA: TGTGCCAGCTCACCAAGAATCTGGGCGTGGGTGGCGGCGGTTGGGTGGTATGGCTGGGAGCCCCAGCATTTT. The chain couples TRBV18 to TRBJ1-5; no firm D call. Trimming took 2 bases from V and 8 from J, leaving 43 bases between them. Germline V gives CDR1 KGHSH, CDR2 LQKENI. The CDR3 extends over 24 amino acids.

The V and J genes are TRBV5-5 and TRBJ1-2; 9 bases align to TRBD1. Germline V gene data show CDR1 as SGHKS and CDR2 as YYEKEE (reference sequence). Trimming took 4 bases from V and 2 from J; bases not matched to a gene: 6. The CDR3 loop spans 15 amino acids. In DNA, the CDR3 is TGTGCCAGCAGCGGGGGGACAGGGAAGAACTATGGCTACACCTTC. Protein: CASSGGTGKNYGYTF.

J is TRBJ2-2 and V is TRBV18, with a tentative D call TRBD1 (5 bases). This CDR3 spans 14 amino acids. Germline assignment: CDR1 KGHSH and CDR2 LQKENI. The V and J ends lost 2 bases and 2 bases respectively, with 6 bases between them. CDR3 sequence reads: CASSPTGNTGELFF. DNA of the CDR3: TGTGCCAGCTCACCAACAGGAAACACCGGGGAGCTGTTTTTT.

The J gene is TRBJ1-2, the V gene TRBV7-2; TRBD1 matches 7 bases. The trim removed 5 bases at V and 4 bases at J, leaving 10 bases unmatched. The germline V gene has CDR1 SGHTA and CDR2 FQGNSA. CDR3 length equals 15 residues. CDR3 protein: CASSKKEGAIYGYTF. The CDR3 nucleotides read TGTGCCAGCAGCAAGAAGGAGGGGGCGATCTATGGCTACACCTTC.

The chain couples TRBV9 to TRBJ1-6; D might be TRBD1 (6 bases). CDR1 SGDLS and CDR2 YYNGEE come from the germline V gene. The CDR3 loop spans 16 amino acids. V was clipped by 1 base and J by 9 bases, with 17 bases between them. The CDR3 loop is CASSVMGGSEISPLHF. The CDR3, as DNA: TGTGCCAGCAGCGTAATGGGGGGCTCGGAAATTTCACCCCTCCACTTT.

The V call is TRBV5-4, the J call TRBJ2-7; 8 bases agree with TRBD2. This CDR3 region has 14 residues. CDR1 is SGHNT, CDR2 YYREEE, per germline (reference sequence). V gave up 4 bases and J gave up 7 bases; unmatched junction bases: 10. DNA for the CDR3: TGTGCCAGCAGCGCACCGGGAGGGAGAGTAGAGCAGTACTTC. Amino acid sequence: CASSAPGGRVEQYF.

The CDR3, as DNA: TGTGCCATAAGGGGGCAATATAATTCACCCCTCCACTTT. The encoded protein is CAIRGQYNSPLHF. The rearrangement links TRBV10-3 to TRBJ1-6, with 7 bases identical to TRBD1. This CDR3 comprises 13 residues. The germline V gene encodes CDR1 ENHRY and CDR2 SYGVKD. Losses at the gene ends were 9 bases for V and 4 bases for J; bases not matched to a gene: 3.